This TCR beta chain was documented in a study of cytomegalovirus exposure and HLA in healthy donors. The overall study: HLA-typed donors were the source of 90 million or so unique TCRs, which an early data release held. Clustering assigned approximately 79% of the roughly 370 genotyped donors to the Caucasian-associated ancestry cluster. Overall study findings and caveats: A previous analysis found most TCR beta V segments productive roughly 87% or roughly 30% of the time. A few chains linked to CMV were shown in vitro to be specific for CMV antigens.

Primers included in the PCR were 60 Vbeta and 13 Jbeta primers. Using immunoSEQ multiplex PCR, the repertoire was profiled, and TCRdb retains in-frame clones only, with some absent. The table has about 110,000 clones, more than 70% seen once. Comments on this clone: Its specificity is unknown.

The sequence came from a woman aged 55-69 years in good health and CMV-seropositive. Source material: PBMCs.

The CDR3 spells CASSGERSTDTQYF. CDR3 in DNA: TGTGCCAGCAGCGGGGAGCGGAGCACAGATACGCAGTATTTT. The chain couples TRBV7-3 to TRBJ2-3; D might be TRBD2 (5 bases). The V gene's germline CDR1 is SGHTA and CDR2 FQGTGA. The CDR3 has 14 residues. V was cut by 5 bases and J by 0 bases, with 9 bases left in between.